The clone carrying this T cell receptor beta chain has just a few counts. Its target is not known. This specimen comes from a study of STAT5B mutations in CD4+ large granular lymphocyte leukemia. General study findings and limits: Patient CD4-sorted repertoires stayed more clonal than healthy ones after leukemic-clone removal.

Assay: immunoSEQ multiplex PCR; the TCRdb copy retains only in-frame clones and omits some. The table shows about 30,000 clones, with about 77% occurring only once. The CDR3 length is 16 residues. Trimming shortened V by 6 bases and J by 1 base, and 17 bases separated the two germline ends. The germline CDR1 and CDR2 sequences are MDHEN and SYDVKM. This clonotype was obtained from a human donor in good health. Sample: CD4+ T cells from blood buffy coats. The chain couples TRBV28 to TRBJ2-3; the D is unclear. This CDR3 is CASSKPLSSGTDTQYF. In DNA, the CDR3 is TGTGCCAGCAGCAAGCCGTTGAGTAGTGGCACAGATACGCAGTATTTT.